This TCR beta chain was obtained from a study of cytomegalovirus exposure and HLA in healthy donors. Findings and caveats of the study: Upon later analysis, HLA-associated TCR beta chains proved more clonally expanded than other, equally common chains. As a later analysis revealed, most CMV-associated TCR beta chains appeared HLA-restricted.

This CDR3 is built from 14 residues. V gave up 3 bases and J gave up 0 bases, with 8 bases separating them. Germline V lookup: CDR1 LNHNV, CDR2 YYDKDF (reference sequence). This PCR relied on a set of 60 Vbeta primers and 13 Jbeta primers. This table comes from immunoSEQ multiplex PCR, and its TCRdb copy is limited to in-frame clones, with some not included. The sample has under 150,000 clones, around 78% seen once; the top ten hold 5% to 8%. On this clone: The antigen remains unidentified.

The TCR sequence derives from a woman aged 35 to 49 in good health and CMV-seropositive. Sequencing input: PBMCs. The V and J genes are TRBV15 and TRBJ1-1; D unclear. CDR3 protein: CATSRGAMNTEAFF. The CDR3 DNA is TGTGCCACCAGCAGGGGCGCGATGAACACTGAAGCTTTCTTT.